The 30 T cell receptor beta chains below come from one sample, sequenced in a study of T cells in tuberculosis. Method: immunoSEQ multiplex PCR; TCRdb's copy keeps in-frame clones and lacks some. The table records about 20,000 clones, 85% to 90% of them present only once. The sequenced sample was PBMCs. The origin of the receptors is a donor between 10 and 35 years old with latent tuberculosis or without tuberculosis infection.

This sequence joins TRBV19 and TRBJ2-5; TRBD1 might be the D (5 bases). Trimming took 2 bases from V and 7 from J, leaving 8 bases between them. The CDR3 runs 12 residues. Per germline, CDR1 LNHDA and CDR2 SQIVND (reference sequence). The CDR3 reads CASSIPQGTQYF. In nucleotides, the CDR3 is TGTGCCAGTAGTATACCTCAGGGGACCCAGTACTTC.

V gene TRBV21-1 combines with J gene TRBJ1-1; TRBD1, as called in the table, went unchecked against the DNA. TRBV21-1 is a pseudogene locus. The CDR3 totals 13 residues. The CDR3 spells CARQRRQNTEAFF. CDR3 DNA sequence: TGTGCCCGTCAAAGAAGACAGAACACTGAAGCTTTCTTT.

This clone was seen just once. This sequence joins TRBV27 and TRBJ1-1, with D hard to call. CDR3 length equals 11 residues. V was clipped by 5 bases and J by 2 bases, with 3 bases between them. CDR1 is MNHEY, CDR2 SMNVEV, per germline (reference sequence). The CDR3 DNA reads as TGTGCCAGCAGTCATAACACTGAAGCTTTCTTT. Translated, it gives CASSHNTEAFF.

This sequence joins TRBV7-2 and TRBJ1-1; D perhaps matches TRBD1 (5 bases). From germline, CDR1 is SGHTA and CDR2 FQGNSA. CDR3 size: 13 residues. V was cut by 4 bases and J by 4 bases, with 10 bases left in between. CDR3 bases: TGTGCCAGCAGCTCCCAGGGCTTCACTGAAGCTTTCTTT. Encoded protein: CASSSQGFTEAFF.

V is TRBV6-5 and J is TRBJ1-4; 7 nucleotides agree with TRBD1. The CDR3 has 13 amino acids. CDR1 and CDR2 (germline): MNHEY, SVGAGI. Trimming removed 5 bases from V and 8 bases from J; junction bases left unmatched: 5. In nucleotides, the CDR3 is TGTGCCAGCAGTGGCAGGGGGAAGGAAAAACTGTTTTTT. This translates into CASSGRGKEKLFF.

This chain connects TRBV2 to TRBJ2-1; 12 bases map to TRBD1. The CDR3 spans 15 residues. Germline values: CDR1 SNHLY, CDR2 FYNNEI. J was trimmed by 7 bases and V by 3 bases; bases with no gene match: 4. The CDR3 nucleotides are TGTGCCAGCAGTGAGGGACAGGGGGCTGGAAATGAGCAGTTCTTC. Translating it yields CASSEGQGAGNEQFF.

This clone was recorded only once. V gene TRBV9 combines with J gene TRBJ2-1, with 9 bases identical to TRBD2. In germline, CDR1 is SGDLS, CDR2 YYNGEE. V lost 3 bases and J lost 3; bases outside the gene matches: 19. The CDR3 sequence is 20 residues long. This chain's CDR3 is CASSAPRSRASGDLYNEQFF. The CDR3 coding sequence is TGTGCCAGCAGCGCCCCCCGGAGCAGGGCTAGCGGGGATCTCTACAATGAGCAGTTCTTC. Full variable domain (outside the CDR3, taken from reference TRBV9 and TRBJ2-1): DSGVTQTPKHLITATGQRVTLRCSPRSGDLSVYWYQQSLDQGLQFLIQYYNGEERAKGNILERFSAQQFPDLHSELNLSSLELGDSALYFCASSAPRSRASGDLYNEQFFGPGTRLTVL.

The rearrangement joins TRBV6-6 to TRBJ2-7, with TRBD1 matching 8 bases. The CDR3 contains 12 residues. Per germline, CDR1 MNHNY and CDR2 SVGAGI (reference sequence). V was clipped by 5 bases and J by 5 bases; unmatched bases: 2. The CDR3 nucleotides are TGTGCCAGCAGTCAGACAGGGGACGAGCAGTACTTC. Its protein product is CASSQTGDEQYF.

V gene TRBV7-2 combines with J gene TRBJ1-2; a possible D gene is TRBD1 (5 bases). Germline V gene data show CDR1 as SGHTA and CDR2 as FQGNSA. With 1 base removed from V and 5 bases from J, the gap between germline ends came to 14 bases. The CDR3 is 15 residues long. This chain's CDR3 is CASSLVPRVLYGYTF. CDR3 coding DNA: TGTGCCAGCAGCTTAGTTCCCAGGGTCCTTTATGGCTACACCTTC.

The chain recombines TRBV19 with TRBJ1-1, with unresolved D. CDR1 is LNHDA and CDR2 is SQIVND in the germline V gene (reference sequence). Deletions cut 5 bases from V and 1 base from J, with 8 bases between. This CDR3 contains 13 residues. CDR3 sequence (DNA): TGTGCCAGTAGTTTCCTCCCGAACACTGAAGCTTTCTTT. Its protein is CASSFLPNTEAFF.

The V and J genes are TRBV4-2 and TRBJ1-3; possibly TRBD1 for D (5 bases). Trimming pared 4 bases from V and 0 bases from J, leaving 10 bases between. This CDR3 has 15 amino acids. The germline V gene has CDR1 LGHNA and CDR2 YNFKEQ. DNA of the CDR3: TGTGCCAGCAGCCTCGGACACAACTCTGGAAACACCATATATTTT. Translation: CASSLGHNSGNTIYF.

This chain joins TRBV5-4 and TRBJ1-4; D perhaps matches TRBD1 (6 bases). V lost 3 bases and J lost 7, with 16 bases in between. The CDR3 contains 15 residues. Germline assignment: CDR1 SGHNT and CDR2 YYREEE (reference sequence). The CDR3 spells CASSSMLGGSEKLFF. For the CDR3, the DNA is TGTGCCAGCAGCTCGATGCTAGGGGGAAGTGAAAAACTGTTTTTT.

The CDR3 spells CASSPLGGRTEAFF. The DNA for the CDR3 is TGCGCCAGCAGCCCGCTAGGGGGACGCACTGAAGCTTTCTTT. The chain carries TRBV5-1 and TRBJ1-1; maybe TRBD1 (6 bases). Trimming cost V 4 bases and J 4 bases, with 14 bases left between them. Germline V gene sequence: CDR1 SGHRS, CDR2 YFSETQ. The CDR3 consists of 14 residues.

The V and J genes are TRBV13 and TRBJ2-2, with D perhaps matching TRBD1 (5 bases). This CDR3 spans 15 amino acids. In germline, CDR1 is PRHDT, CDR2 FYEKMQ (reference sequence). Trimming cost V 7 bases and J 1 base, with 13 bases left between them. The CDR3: CASTRTRVNTGELFF. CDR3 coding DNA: TGTGCCAGCACCCGAACCAGGGTGAACACCGGGGAGCTGTTTTTT.

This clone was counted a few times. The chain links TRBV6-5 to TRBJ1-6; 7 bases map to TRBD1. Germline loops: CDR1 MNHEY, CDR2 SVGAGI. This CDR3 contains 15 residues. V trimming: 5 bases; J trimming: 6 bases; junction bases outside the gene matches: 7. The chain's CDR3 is CASSTTGRSNSPLHF. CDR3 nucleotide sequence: TGTGCCAGCAGTACGACAGGGCGATCTAATTCACCCCTCCACTTT.

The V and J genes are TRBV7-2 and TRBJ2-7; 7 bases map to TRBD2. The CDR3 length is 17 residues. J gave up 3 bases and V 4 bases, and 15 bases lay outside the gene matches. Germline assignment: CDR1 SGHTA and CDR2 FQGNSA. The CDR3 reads CASSSMGGSNPIYEQYF. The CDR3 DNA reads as TGTGCCAGCAGCTCCATGGGAGGGTCGAACCCCATCTACGAGCAGTACTTC.

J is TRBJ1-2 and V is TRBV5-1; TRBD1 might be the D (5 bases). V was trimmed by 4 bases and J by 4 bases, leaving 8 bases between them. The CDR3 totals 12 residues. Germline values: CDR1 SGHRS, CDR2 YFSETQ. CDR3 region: CASSADSYGYTF. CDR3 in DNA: TGCGCCAGCAGCGCCGACAGCTATGGCTACACCTTC.

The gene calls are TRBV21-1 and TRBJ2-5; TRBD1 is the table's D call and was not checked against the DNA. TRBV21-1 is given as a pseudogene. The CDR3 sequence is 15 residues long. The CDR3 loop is CASSKGQGVQETQYF. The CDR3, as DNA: TGTGCCAGCAGCAAAGGACAGGGGGTTCAAGAGACCCAGTACTTC.

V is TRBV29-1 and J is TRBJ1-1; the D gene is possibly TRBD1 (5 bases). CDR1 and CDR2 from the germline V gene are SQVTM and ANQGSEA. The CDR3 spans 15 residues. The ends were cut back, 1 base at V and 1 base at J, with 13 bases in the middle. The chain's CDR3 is CSVEGEGTANTEAFF. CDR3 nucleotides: TGCAGCGTTGAAGGGGAGGGGACCGCGAACACTGAAGCTTTCTTT.

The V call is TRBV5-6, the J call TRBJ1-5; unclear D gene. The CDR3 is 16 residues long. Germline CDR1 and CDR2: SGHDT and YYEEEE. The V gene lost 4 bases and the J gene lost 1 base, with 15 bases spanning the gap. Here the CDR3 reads CASSQGRGRSNQPQHF. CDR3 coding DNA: TGTGCCAGCAGCCAAGGGCGGGGAAGGAGCAATCAGCCCCAGCATTTT.

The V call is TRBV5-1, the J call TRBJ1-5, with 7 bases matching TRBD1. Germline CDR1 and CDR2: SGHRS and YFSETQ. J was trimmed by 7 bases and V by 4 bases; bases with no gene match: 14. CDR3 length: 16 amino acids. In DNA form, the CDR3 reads TGCGCCAGCAGCCCAGGGACAGAGTGGGGTTCCCAGCCCCAGCATTTT. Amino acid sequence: CASSPGTEWGSQPQHF.

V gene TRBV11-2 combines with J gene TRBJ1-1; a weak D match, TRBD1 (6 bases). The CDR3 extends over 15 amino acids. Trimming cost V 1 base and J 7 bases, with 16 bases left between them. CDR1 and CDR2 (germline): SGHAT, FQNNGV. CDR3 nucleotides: TGTGCCAGCAGCTTAGTCACAGGGAAATTTGGTGAAGCTTTCTTT. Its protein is CASSLVTGKFGEAFF.

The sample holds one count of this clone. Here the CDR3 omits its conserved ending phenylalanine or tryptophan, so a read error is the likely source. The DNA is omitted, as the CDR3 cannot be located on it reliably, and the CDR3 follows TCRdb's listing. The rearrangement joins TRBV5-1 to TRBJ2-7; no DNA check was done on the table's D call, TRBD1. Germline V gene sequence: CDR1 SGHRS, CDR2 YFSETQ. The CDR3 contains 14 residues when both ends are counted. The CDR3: CATGRAGTGGGGCL.

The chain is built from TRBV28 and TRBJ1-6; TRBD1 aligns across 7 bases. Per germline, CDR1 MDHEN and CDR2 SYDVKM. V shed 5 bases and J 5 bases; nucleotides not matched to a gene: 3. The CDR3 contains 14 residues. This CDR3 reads CASSRGQDNSPLHF. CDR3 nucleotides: TGTGCCAGCAGTCGCGGACAGGATAATTCACCCCTCCACTTT.

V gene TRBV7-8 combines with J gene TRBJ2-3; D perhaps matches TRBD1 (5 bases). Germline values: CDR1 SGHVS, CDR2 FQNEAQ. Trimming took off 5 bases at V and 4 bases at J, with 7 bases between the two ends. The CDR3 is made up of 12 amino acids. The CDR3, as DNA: TGTGCCAGCAGCACCAGGGCAGATACGCAGTATTTT. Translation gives CASSTRADTQYF.

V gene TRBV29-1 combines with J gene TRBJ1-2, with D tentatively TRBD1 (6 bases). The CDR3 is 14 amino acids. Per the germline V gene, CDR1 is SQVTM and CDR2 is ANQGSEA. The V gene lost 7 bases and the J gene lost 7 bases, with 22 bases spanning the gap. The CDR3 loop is CSALAPGVLGGYTF. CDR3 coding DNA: TGCAGCGCGTTGGCCCCAGGGGTGTTGGGTGGCTACACCTTC.

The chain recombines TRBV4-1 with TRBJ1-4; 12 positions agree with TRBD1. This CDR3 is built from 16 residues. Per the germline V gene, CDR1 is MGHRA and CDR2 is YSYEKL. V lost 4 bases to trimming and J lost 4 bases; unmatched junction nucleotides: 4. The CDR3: CASSRGQGAGNEKLFF. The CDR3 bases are TGCGCCAGCAGCCGGGGACAGGGGGCCGGTAATGAAAAACTGTTTTTT.

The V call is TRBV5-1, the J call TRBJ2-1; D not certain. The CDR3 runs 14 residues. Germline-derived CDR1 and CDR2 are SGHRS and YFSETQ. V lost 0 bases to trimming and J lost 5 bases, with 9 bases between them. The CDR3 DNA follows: TGCGCCAGCAGCTTGGTAGCAGCGAACAATGAGCAGTTCTTC. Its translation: CASSLVAANNEQFF. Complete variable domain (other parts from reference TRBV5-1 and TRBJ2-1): KAGVTQTPRYLIKTRGQQVTLSCSPISGHRSVSWYQQTPGQGLQFLFEYFSETQRNKGNFPGRFSGRQFSNSRSEMNVSTLELGDSALYLCASSLVAANNEQFFGPGTRLTVL.

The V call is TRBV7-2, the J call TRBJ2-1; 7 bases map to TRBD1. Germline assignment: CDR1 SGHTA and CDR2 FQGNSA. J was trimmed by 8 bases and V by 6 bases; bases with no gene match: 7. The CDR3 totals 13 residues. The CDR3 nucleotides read TGTGCCAGCAGAGGACAGGCTGGCTATGAGCAGTTCTTC. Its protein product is CASRGQAGYEQFF.

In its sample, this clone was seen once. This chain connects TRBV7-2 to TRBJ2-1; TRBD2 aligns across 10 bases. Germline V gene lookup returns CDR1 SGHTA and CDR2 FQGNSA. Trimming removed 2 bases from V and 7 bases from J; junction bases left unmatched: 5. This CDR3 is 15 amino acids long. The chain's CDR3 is CASSLTSGGVNEQFF. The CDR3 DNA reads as TGTGCCAGCAGCTTAACGAGCGGGGGGGTAAATGAGCAGTTCTTC.